This T cell receptor (beta chain) came from a study of beta chain features in type 1 diabetes. Study-level results: Insertion counts at VDJ junctions were lower in type 1 diabetes patients, who also showed more deletions there.

Notes on this clone: Its cognate antigen is unknown.

Expressed TCRB transcripts were sequenced because the entire RNA isolate underwent reverse transcription. Sequencing was performed with immunoSEQ multiplex PCR; in TCRdb, only in-frame clones are kept and a portion is missing. The sample contains some 300,000 clones, 8% of which appear only once. A single heparinised draw of around 110 mL on average was taken per donor. Isolation of CD4+ naive, central memory, regulatory and stem cell-like memory cells was achieved by sorting via CD45RO/CCR7/CD25/CD127/CD95/CD27. V lost 2 bases, J lost 2 bases, and 8 bases stayed unmatched. The CDR3 sequence is 18 residues long. Germline V CDR1 and CDR2: GTSNPN, SVGIG (reference sequence).

The V call is TRBV30, the J call TRBJ2-2, with 13 positions matching TRBD2. The sample was central memory CD4+ T cells from blood. This TCR was sampled from a woman between 18 and 29 years old in good health. CDR3 nucleotides: TGTGCCTGGAGTCGGACTAGCGGGAGACCTTTTAACACCGGGGAGCTGTTTTTT. Protein: CAWSRTSGRPFNTGELFF.